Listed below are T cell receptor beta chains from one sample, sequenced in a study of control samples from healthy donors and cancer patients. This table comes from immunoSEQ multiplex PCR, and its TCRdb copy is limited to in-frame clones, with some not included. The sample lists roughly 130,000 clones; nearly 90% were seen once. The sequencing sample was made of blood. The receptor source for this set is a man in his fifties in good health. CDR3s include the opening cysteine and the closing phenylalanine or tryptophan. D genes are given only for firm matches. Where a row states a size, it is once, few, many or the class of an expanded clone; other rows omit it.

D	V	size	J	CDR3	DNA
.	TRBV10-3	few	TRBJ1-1	CAISADREAFF	TGTGCCATCAGCGCGGACCGTGAAGCTTTCTTT
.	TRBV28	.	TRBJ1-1	CASTTMGAYTEAFF	TGTGCCAGCACCACGATGGGGGCATACACTGAAGCTTTCTTT
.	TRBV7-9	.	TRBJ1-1	CASSELQGGTEAFF	TGTGCCAGCAGCGAACTCCAGGGTGGCACTGAAGCTTTCTTT
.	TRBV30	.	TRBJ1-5	CAWSLGSSNQPQHF	TGTGCCTGGAGTTTAGGGAGTAGCAATCAGCCCCAGCATTTT
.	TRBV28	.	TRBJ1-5	CASSLSSKAAQHF	TGTGCCAGCAGTTTATCGAGTAAGGCGGCCCAGCATTTT
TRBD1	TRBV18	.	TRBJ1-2	CASSASQGAYGYTF	TGTGCCAGCTCAGCCTCACAGGGGGCCTATGGCTACACCTTC
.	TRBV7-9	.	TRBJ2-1	CASSLAPRGSRFF	TGTGCCAGCAGCTTAGCTCCACGAGGAAGTCGGTTCTTC
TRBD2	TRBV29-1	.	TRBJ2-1	CSVVPGTSVYNEQFF	TGCAGCGTTGTCCCCGGGACTAGCGTGTACAATGAGCAGTTCTTC
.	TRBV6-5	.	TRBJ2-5	CASSYLRASGETQYF	TGTGCCAGCAGTTACCTACGGGCCTCTGGGGAGACCCAGTACTTC
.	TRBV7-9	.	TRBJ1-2	CASSLGTNYGYTF	TGTGCCAGCAGCTTAGGTACAAACTATGGCTACACCTTC
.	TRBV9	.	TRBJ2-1	CASSVGPNNEQFF	TGTGCCAGCAGCGTTGGACCAAACAATGAGCAGTTCTTC
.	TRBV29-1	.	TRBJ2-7	CSVEQDQGGVYF	TGCAGCGTTGAACAGGACCAAGGGGGGGTGTACTTC
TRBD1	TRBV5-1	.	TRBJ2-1	CASSPQGAGYNEQFF	TGCGCCAGCAGCCCTCAGGGGGCAGGCTACAATGAGCAGTTCTTC
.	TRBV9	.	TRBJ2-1	CASSVRTQESYNEQFF	TGTGCCAGCAGCGTAAGGACCCAGGAGTCCTACAATGAGCAGTTCTTC
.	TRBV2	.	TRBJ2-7	CASSEGQGTYEQYF	TGTGCCAGCAGTGAAGGCCAGGGGACCTACGAGCAGTACTTC
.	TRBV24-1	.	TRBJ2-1	CATSLGGGNENEQFF	TGTGCCACCAGTTTAGGAGGGGGGAATGAAAATGAGCAGTTCTTC
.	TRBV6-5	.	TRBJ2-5	CASTSLGGGGETQYF	TGTGCCAGCACGAGTTTGGGAGGGGGCGGAGAGACCCAGTACTTC
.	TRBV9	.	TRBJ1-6	CASSVDGNPSSYNSPLHF	TGTGCCAGCAGCGTAGATGGAAATCCGAGCTCCTATAATTCACCCCTCCACTTT
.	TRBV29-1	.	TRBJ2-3	CSVPVINTDTQYF	TGCAGCGTTCCGGTCATCAACACAGATACGCAGTATTTT
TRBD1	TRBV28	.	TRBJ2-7	CASSLHGTGRDQYF	TGTGCCAGCAGTTTACACGGGACAGGGCGGGACCAGTACTTC
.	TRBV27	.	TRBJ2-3	CASSVHGSTDTQYF	TGTGCCAGCAGTGTACATGGTAGCACAGATACGCAGTATTTT
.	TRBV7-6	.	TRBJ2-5	CASSPVGGSQETQYF	TGTGCCAGCAGCCCAGTGGGGGGAAGCCAAGAGACCCAGTACTTC
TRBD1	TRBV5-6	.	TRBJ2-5	CASSRDRGLTETQYF	TGTGCCAGCAGCCGAGACAGGGGGCTAACGGAGACCCAGTACTTC
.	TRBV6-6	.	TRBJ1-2	CASSYSDRNYGYTF	TGTGCCAGCAGTTACTCGGACAGAAACTATGGCTACACCTTC
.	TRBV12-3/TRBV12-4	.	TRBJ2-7	CASSLTYPYEQYF	TGTGCCAGCAGTTTAACATATCCCTACGAGCAGTACTTC
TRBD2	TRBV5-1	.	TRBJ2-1	CASKVRGLAGGDEQFF	TGCGCCAGCAAAGTCCGAGGACTAGCGGGGGGAGATGAGCAGTTCTTC
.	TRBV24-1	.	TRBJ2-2	CATSDIITGELFF	TGTGCCACCAGTGATATAATAACCGGGGAGCTGTTTTTT
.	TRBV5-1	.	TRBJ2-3	CASSLGLVTDTQYF	TGCGCCAGCAGCTTGGGGCTAGTCACAGATACGCAGTATTTT
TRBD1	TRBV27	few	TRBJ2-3	CASSPMTGSAADTQYF	TGTGCCAGCAGTCCTATGACAGGGAGTGCGGCAGATACGCAGTATTTT
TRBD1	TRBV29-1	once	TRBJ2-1	CSVPGTAFLYNEQFF	TGCAGCGTTCCCGGGACAGCTTTTCTCTACAATGAGCAGTTCTTC
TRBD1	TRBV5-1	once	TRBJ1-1	CASRYTRQGDTEAFF	TGCGCCAGCAGATATACAAGACAGGGCGACACTGAAGCTTTCTTT
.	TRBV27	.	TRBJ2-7	CASSLYPTFYEQYF	TGTGCCAGCAGTTTATACCCGACCTTTTACGAGCAGTACTTC
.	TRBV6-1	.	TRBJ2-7	CASSEATGEQYF	TGTGCCAGCAGTGAAGCGACAGGCGAACAGTACTTC
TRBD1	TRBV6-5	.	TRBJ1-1	CASRRTGDTEAFF	TGTGCCAGCCGCCGGACAGGGGACACTGAAGCTTTCTTT
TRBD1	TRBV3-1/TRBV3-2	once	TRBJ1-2	CASSPGQGVTKDGYTF	TGTGCCAGCAGCCCGGGACAGGGCGTAACAAAGGATGGCTACACCTTC
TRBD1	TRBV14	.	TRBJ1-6	CASSADRVKSPLHF	TGTGCCAGCAGCGCTGACAGGGTCAAATCACCCCTCCACTTT
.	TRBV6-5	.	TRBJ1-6	CASSRTRQNSPLHF	TGTGCCAGCAGTCGAACTAGACAGAATTCACCCCTCCACTTT